This T cell receptor (beta chain) came from a study of T cell repertoires in cytomegalovirus infection. Germline loops: CDR1 SQVTM, CDR2 ANQGSEA. V shed 4 bases and J shed 2 bases, with 11 bases lying between them. CDR3 length equals 13 residues. From the reads, TCRdb called clonotypes with MiXCR, one entry per CDR3 protein. The sample has 300,000 or so distinct CDR3 sequences; roughly 24% are singletons. The chain carries TRBV29-1 and TRBJ2-5, with unresolved D. Specimen: PBMCs. This TCR derives from a human donor in good health (CMV status not recorded). Some clones in this sample may be carry-over from other donors' samples. CDR3 nucleotide sequence: TGCAGCGTTGTGAGTCCTACTCAAGAGACCCAGTACTTC. It translates to CSVVSPTQETQYF.